These 20 T cell receptor beta chains were all obtained from the same sample, sequenced in a study of breast tumors, draining lymph nodes, adjacent tissues. Using its own MiXCR run on the multiplex PCR reads, TCRdb lists one record per CDR3 protein. The sample yields about 270,000 distinct CDR3 sequences, 30% seen once. Axillary draining lymph nodes of breast cancer patients supplied the node samples. Sequencing was carried out using axillary lymph node tissue. The receptors derive from a female donor with breast cancer. Some clones in this sample may be carry-over from other donors' samples.

In the case of this clonotype: This clone may be a read error of a much larger clone one base away. The V and J genes are TRBV19 and TRBJ2-7; D unclear. Germline CDR1 LNHDA, CDR2 SQIVND (reference sequence). V lost 5 bases, J lost 0 bases, and 17 bases lay in between. The CDR3 is made up of 16 amino acids. CDR3 in DNA: TGTGCCAGTAGTCCACCGGCAGGAAAGAGCTCCTACGAGCAGTACTTC. Encoded protein: CASSPPAGKSSYEQYF.

This clonotype has a count of ten or more. The chain is built from TRBV5-5 and TRBJ2-2; 8 bases match TRBD1. CDR1 and CDR2 from the germline V gene are SGHKS and YYEKEE (reference sequence). The length of the CDR3 is 15 residues. V shed 1 base, J shed 8 bases, and the junction held 7 bases outside the gene matches. The CDR3 is CASSLMTGARGELFF. In nucleotides, the CDR3 is TGTGCCAGCAGCTTGATGACAGGGGCTCGAGGGGAGCTGTTTTTT. The complete variable domain, with remaining parts taken from reference TRBV5-5 and TRBJ2-2, reads DAGVTQSPTHLIKTRGQQVTLRCSPISGHKSVSWYQQVLGQGPQFIFQYYEKEERGRGNFPDRFSARQFPNYSSELNVNALLLGDSALYLCASSLMTGARGELFFGEGSRLTVL.

This clonotype was observed a handful of times. The CDR3 sequence: CASSEKLLFRQYF. The CDR3 DNA reads TGTGCCAGCAGTGAAAAATTGTTGTTTAGGCAGTACTTC. The V gene is TRBV6-1, the J gene TRBJ2-7, with D unresolved. Germline CDR1 and CDR2: MNHNS and SASEGT. The CDR3 consists of 13 residues. Trimming shortened V by 2 bases and J by 9 bases, and 14 bases separated the two germline ends.

This clonotype was counted at least ten times. The rearrangement joins TRBV5-1 to TRBJ2-1; tentatively, D is TRBD2 (5 bases). Trimming pared 6 bases from V and 4 bases from J, leaving 11 bases between. This CDR3 is 13 amino acids long. The germline V gene has CDR1 SGHRS and CDR2 YFSETQ. The CDR3 coding sequence is TGCGCCAGCAAAAGGGAGCCATACAATGAGCAGTTCTTC. Its translation: CASKREPYNEQFF.

As DNA, the CDR3 is TGTGCCATCAGTGGGACTAGCGGGAGGGCCGGGGAGACCCAGTACTTC. Its protein is CAISGTSGRAGETQYF. This chain joins TRBV10-3 and TRBJ2-5; the match to TRBD2 covers 15 bases. Unmatched junction bases numbered 5, after V lost 4 bases and J lost 5 bases. The CDR3 runs 16 residues. Germline CDR1 is ENHRY and CDR2 is SYGVKD.

The gene calls are TRBV6-1 and TRBJ2-1; D gene ambiguous. Germline values: CDR1 MNHNS, CDR2 SASEGT. V dropped 3 bases and J dropped 8 bases, with 8 bases sitting between them. This CDR3 has 12 amino acids. The DNA of the CDR3 is TGTGCCAGCAGTGAGGGGATCCATGAGCAGTTCTTC. Translating gives CASSEGIHEQFF.

This clonotype has just a few counts. The conserved phenylalanine or tryptophan normally closing the CDR3 is absent here, so this likely arose from a read error. The chain recombines TRBV4-1 with TRBJ2-5, with 14 bases identical to TRBD2. The CDR3 has 15 amino acids. The junction had 2 bases not matched to a gene; V was cut back by 3 bases and J by 5 bases. CDR1 MGHRA and CDR2 YSYEKL come from the germline V gene. CDR3 protein: CASSQGLAGVETQYL. DNA for the CDR3: TGCGCCAGCAGCCAGGGACTAGCGGGAGTTGAGACCCAGTACCTC.

This clonotype was found many times. This chain connects TRBV7-6 to TRBJ2-1, with D perhaps TRBD2 (5 bases). The CDR3 runs 14 residues. The germline V gene has CDR1 SGHVS and CDR2 FNYEAQ. The V and J ends lost 1 base and 8 bases respectively, with 12 bases between them. Here the CDR3 DNA reads TGTGCCAGCAGCTTAGTTCGGGTTAGCGATGAGCAGTTCTTC. Its protein is CASSLVRVSDEQFF.

In this sample, this clonotype turned up many times. The CDR3 DNA reads as TGTGCCAGCAGCGTAGAAGATCAGGGCGAGCAGTTCTTC. Translation gives CASSVEDQGEQFF. The chain is built from TRBV9 and TRBJ2-1, with a tentative D call TRBD1 (5 bases). The germline V gene encodes CDR1 SGDLS and CDR2 YYNGEE. V was pared by 0 bases and J by 10 bases, with 11 bases between. The CDR3 sequence is 13 residues long.

This clonotype was observed many times. The chain carries TRBV5-8 and TRBJ1-4; D gene uncertain. Deletions cut 2 bases from V and 7 bases from J, with 12 bases between. CDR3 length equals 14 residues. Germline-derived CDR1 and CDR2 are SGHTS and YDEGEE. The CDR3 is CASSFRQTGEKLFF. CDR3 nucleotide sequence: TGTGCCAGCAGCTTTCGTCAGACGGGTGAAAAACTGTTTTTT.

This chain connects TRBV29-1 to TRBJ2-2; TRBD2 might be the D (5 bases). The CDR3 is made up of 14 amino acids. Germline V gene sequence: CDR1 SQVTM, CDR2 ANQGSEA. Trimming removed 4 bases at V and 3 bases at J, with 12 bases between. CDR3 residues: CSVAESGDTGELFF. In nucleotides, the CDR3 is TGCAGCGTTGCGGAGAGCGGAGACACCGGGGAGCTGTTTTTT.

This clonotype was recorded once. A much larger clone differs by one base, so this may be a read error. V and J are TRBV5-4 and TRBJ2-7; 8 bases match TRBD2. The CDR3 has 15 residues. Germline loops: CDR1 SGHNT, CDR2 YYREEE (reference sequence). In DNA form, the CDR3 reads TGTGCCAGCAGCCTGGACAGCGGGAGCTTTTACGGGCAGTACTTC. It translates to CASSLDSGSFYGQYF.

The rearrangement joins TRBV20-1 to TRBJ2-7; D uncertain. Germline CDR1 is DFQATT and CDR2 is SNEGSKA (reference sequence). V lost 6 bases and J lost 1, with 10 bases in between. This CDR3 has 12 amino acids. CDR3 bases: TGCAGTGCCACGACTCATTCCTACGAGCAGTACTTC. It is translated as CSATTHSYEQYF.

This clonotype has ten or more counts. The J gene is TRBJ2-7, the V gene TRBV3-1; TRBD2 matches 8 bases. Germline CDR1 is LGHDT and CDR2 is YNNKEL (reference sequence). The CDR3 spans 13 residues. The J segment lost 4 bases and the V segment lost 5 bases, leaving 4 bases of the junction unmatched. The CDR3 sequence is CASSSGGPYEQYF. The CDR3, as DNA: TGTGCCAGCAGCTCGGGAGGGCCTTACGAGCAGTACTTC.

The sample holds many counts of this clonotype. This chain uses TRBV24-1 with TRBJ2-1; unclear D gene. V was pared by 0 bases and J by 1 base, with 3 bases between. Germline V CDR1 and CDR2: KGHDR, SFDVKD. CDR3 length equals 14 residues. The CDR3 sequence: CATSDLTSYNEQFF. CDR3 DNA: TGTGCCACCAGTGATTTGACTTCCTACAATGAGCAGTTCTTC.

This clonotype was observed many times. The CDR3 region is CSVDGGDTQYF. The DNA of the CDR3 is TGCAGCGTTGACGGGGGAGATACGCAGTATTTT. The gene calls are TRBV29-1 and TRBJ2-3; a possible D gene is TRBD2 (6 bases). CDR1 is SQVTM, CDR2 ANQGSEA, per germline. Trimming removed 3 bases at V and 5 bases at J, with 6 bases between. This CDR3 spans 11 amino acids.

The rearrangement links TRBV24-1 to TRBJ2-2; D unresolved. The CDR3 length is 16 residues. Germline assignment: CDR1 KGHDR and CDR2 SFDVKD. Trimming left V 0 bases short and J 0 bases short, with 7 bases between. CDR3 region: CATSDLGRSNTGELFF. The CDR3 nucleotides are TGTGCCACCAGTGATTTGGGACGGTCGAACACCGGGGAGCTGTTTTTT.

The chain employs TRBV5-1 and TRBJ2-2; D is possibly TRBD2 (6 bases). The germline V gene has CDR1 SGHRS and CDR2 YFSETQ. Trimming removed 3 bases at V and 1 base at J, with 13 bases between. This CDR3 has 16 amino acids. CDR3 nucleotide sequence: TGCGCCAGCAGCTCACCGGGGACTGGGAACACCGGGGAGCTGTTTTTT. Residues: CASSSPGTGNTGELFF.

As concerns this clonotype: One end of the junction does not line up with germline, which may come from a read error. The V and J genes are TRBV24-1 and TRBJ2-3, with D tentatively TRBD1 or TRBD2 (5 bases each). Germline-derived CDR1 and CDR2 are KGHDR and SFDVKD. CDR3 size: 11 residues. The CDR3 nucleotides are TGTGTCACCGGGGCCGGAGATACGCAGTATTTT. Its translation is CVTGAGDTQYF.

Concerning this clonotype: This could be a read error, since a much larger clone is one nucleotide away. The chain couples TRBV20-1 to TRBJ2-1; D is unresolved. Germline V gene sequence: CDR1 DFQATT, CDR2 SNEGSKA (reference sequence). This CDR3 has 11 residues. The CDR3 nucleotides read TGCAGTGCTAGAGGAAGGGTTGAGCAGTCCTTC. Translated, it gives CSARGRVEQSF.